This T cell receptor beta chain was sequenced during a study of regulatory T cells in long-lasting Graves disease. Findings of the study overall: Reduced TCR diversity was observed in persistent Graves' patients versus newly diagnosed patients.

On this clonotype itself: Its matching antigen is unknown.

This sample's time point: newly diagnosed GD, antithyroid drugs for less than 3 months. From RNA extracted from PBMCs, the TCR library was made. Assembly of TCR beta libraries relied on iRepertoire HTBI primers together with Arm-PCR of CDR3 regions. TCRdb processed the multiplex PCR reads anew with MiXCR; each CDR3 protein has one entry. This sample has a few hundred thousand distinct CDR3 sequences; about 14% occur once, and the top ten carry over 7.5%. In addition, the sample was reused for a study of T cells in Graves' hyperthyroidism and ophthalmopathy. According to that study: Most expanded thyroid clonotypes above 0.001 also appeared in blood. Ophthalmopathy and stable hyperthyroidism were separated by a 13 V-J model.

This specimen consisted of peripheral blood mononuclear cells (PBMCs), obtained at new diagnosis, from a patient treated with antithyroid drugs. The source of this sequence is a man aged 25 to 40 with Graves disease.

Written as DNA, the CDR3 is TGTGCCAGCAGGAGTCGGACAGGGAAAGGCGCAGATACGCAGTATTTT. Amino acid sequence: CASRSRTGKGADTQYF. The chain couples TRBV2 to TRBJ2-3, with 8 bases matching TRBD1. The V and J ends lost 6 bases and 4 bases, in that order; junction bases with no gene match: 12. Germline CDR1 and CDR2: SNHLY and FYNNEI. The CDR3 is 16 residues long.